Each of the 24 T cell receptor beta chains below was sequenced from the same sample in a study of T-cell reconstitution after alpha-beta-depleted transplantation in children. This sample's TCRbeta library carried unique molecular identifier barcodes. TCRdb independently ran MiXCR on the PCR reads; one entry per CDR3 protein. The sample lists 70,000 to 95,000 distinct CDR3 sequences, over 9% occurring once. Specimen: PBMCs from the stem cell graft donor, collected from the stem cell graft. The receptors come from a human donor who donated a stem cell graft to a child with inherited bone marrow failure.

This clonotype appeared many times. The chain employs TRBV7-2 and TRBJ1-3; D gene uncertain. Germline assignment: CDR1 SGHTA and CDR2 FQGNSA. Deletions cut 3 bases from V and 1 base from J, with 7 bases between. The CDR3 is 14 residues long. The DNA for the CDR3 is TGTGCCAGCAGCTTTTCGAGGTCTGGAAACACCATATATTTT. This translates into CASSFSRSGNTIYF.

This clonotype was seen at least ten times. The CDR3 region is CASSLRTGGYGYTF. DNA of the CDR3: TGCGCCAGCAGCTTGCGTACAGGGGGCTATGGCTACACCTTC. The chain combines TRBV5-1 with TRBJ1-2, with 8 nucleotides matching TRBD1. CDR1 is SGHRS and CDR2 is YFSETQ in the germline V gene. V was clipped by 1 base and J by 4 bases; unmatched bases: 3. The CDR3 loop spans 14 amino acids.

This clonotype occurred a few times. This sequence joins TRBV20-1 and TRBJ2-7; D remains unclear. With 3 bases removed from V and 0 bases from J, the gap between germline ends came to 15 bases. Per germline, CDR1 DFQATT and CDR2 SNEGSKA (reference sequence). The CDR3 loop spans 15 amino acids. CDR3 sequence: CSASWSGRSSYEQYF. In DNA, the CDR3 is TGCAGTGCTAGTTGGTCGGGTAGGAGCTCCTACGAGCAGTACTTC.

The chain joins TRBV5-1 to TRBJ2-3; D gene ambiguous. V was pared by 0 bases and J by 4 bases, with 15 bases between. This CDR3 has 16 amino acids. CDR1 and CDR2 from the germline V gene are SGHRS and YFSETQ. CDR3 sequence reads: CASSLEVWGSPDTQYF. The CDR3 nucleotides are TGCGCCAGCAGCTTGGAGGTCTGGGGTAGCCCAGATACGCAGTATTTT.

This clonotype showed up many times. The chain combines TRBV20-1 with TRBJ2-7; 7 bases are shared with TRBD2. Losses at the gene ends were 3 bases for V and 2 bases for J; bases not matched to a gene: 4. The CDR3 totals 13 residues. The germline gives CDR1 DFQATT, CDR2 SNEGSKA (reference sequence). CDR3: CSARREGPYEQYF. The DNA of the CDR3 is TGCAGTGCTAGGAGGGAGGGTCCCTACGAGCAGTACTTC.

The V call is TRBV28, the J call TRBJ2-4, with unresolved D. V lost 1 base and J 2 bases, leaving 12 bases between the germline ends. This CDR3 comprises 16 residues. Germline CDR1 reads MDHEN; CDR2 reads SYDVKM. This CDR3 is CASSLSLRASKNIQYF. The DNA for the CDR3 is TGTGCCAGCAGTTTATCCCTCCGCGCGTCCAAAAACATTCAGTACTTC. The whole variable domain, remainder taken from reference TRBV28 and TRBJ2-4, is DVKVTQSSRYLVKRTGEKVFLECVQDMDHENMFWYRQDPGLGLRLIYFSYDVKMKEKGDIPEGYSVSREKKERFSLILESASTNQTSMYLCASSLSLRASKNIQYFGAGTRLSVL.

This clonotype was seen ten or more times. The CDR3 nucleotides are TGTGCCAGCAGACCTGGGCGGTCACCTGGTGGGACAGATACGCAGTATTTT. It yields the protein CASRPGRSPGGTDTQYF. The rearrangement links TRBV27 to TRBJ2-3; no definite D call. The CDR3 loop spans 17 amino acids. The germline V gene encodes CDR1 MNHEY and CDR2 SMNVEV (reference sequence). Trimming shortened V by 6 bases and J by 3 bases, and 22 bases separated the two germline ends.

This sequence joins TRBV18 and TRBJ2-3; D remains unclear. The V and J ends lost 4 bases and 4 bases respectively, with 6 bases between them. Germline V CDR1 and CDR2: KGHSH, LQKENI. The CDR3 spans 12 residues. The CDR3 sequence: CASSLMSDTQYF. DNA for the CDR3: TGTGCCAGCTCACTTATGTCAGATACGCAGTATTTT.

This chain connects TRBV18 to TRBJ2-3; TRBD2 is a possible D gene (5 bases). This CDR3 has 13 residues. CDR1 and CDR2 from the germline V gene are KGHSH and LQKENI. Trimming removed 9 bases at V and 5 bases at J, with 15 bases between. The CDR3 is CASSPGVGDTQYF. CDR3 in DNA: TGTGCCAGTTCCCCCGGGGTCGGAGATACGCAGTATTTT.

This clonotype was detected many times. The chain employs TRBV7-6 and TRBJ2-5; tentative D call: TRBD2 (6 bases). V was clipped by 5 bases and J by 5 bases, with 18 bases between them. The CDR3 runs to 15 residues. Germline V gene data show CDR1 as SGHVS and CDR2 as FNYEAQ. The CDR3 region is CASSPRREREETQYF. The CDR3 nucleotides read TGTGCCAGCAGCCCACGGAGGGAGAGGGAGGAGACCCAGTACTTC.

The CDR3 is CASNPWNTEAFF. DNA of the CDR3: TGTGCCAGCAACCCTTGGAACACTGAAGCTTTCTTT. This chain joins TRBV2 and TRBJ1-1; D is unclear. This CDR3 comprises 12 residues. Looked up from germline, CDR1 is SNHLY and CDR2 is FYNNEI. V lost 7 bases, J lost 1 base, and 7 bases lay in between. Supplemented by reference TRBV2 and TRBJ1-1, the full variable domain reads EPEVTQTPSHQVTQMGQEVILRCVPISNHLYFYWYRQILGQKVEFLVSFYNNEISEKSEIFDDQFSVERPDGSNFTLKIRSTKLEDSAMYFCASNPWNTEAFFGQGTRLTVV.

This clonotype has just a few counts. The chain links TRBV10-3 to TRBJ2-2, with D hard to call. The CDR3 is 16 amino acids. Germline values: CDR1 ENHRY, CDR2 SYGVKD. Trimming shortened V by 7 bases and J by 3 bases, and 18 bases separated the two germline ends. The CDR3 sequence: CAITERGLTDTGELFF. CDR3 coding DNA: TGTGCCATCACCGAACGTGGATTAACGGACACCGGGGAGCTGTTTTTT.

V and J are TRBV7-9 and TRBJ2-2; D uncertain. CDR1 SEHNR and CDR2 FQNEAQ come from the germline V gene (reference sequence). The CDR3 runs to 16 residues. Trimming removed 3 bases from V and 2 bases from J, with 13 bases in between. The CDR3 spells CASSFTLADNTGELFF. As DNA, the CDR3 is TGTGCCAGCAGCTTCACCTTAGCAGATAACACCGGGGAGCTGTTTTTT. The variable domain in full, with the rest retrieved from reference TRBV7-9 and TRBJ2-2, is DTGVSQNPRHKITKRGQNVTFRCDPISEHNRLYWYRQTLGQGPEFLTYFQNEAQLEKSRLLSDRFSAERPKGSFSTLEIQRTEQGDSAMYLCASSFTLADNTGELFFGEGSRLTVL.

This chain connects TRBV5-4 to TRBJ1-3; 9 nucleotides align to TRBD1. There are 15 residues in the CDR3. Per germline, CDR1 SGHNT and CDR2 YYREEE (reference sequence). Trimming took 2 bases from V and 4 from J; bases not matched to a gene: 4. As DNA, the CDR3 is TGTGCCAGCAGCTTTACAGGGGGCTCCGGAAACACCATATATTTT. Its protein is CASSFTGGSGNTIYF.

The CDR3 DNA follows: TGTGCCAGCAGTGAATTAGGGCCCAATGAGCAGTTCTTC. It specifies CASSELGPNEQFF. This chain joins TRBV2 and TRBJ2-1; D is undetermined. Trimming stripped 2 bases from V and 6 bases from J, with 8 bases between. Looked up from germline, CDR1 is SNHLY and CDR2 is FYNNEI. This CDR3 is 13 amino acids long. The variable domain in full, completed from reference TRBV2 and TRBJ2-1, reads EPEVTQTPSHQVTQMGQEVILRCVPISNHLYFYWYRQILGQKVEFLVSFYNNEISEKSEIFDDQFSVERPDGSNFTLKIRSTKLEDSAMYFCASSELGPNEQFFGPGTRLTVL.

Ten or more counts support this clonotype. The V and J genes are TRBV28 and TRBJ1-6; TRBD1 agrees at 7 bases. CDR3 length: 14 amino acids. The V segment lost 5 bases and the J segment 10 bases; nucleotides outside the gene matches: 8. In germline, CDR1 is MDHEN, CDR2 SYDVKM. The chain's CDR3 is CASSPRQGWSPLHF. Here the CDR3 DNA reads TGTGCCAGCAGTCCTAGACAGGGTTGGTCACCCCTCCACTTT.

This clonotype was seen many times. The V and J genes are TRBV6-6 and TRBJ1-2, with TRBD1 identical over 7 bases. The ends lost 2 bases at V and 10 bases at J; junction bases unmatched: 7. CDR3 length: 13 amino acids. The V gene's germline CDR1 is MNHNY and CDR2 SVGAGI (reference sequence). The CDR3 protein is CASSYPGQPDYTF. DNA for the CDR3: TGTGCCAGCAGTTACCCGGGACAGCCAGACTACACCTTC.

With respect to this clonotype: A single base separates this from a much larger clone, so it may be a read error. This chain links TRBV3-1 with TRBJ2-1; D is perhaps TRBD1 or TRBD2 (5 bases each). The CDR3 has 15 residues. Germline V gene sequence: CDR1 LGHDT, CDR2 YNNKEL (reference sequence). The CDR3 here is CACSQDVGDYNEQFF. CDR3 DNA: TGTGCCTGCAGCCAAGATGTGGGGGACTACAATGAGCAGTTCTTC.

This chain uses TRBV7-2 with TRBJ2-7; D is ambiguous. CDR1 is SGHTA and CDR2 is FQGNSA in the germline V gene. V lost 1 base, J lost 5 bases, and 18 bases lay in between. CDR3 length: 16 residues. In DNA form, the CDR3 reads TGTGCCAGCAGCTTAGGATTTCGCCGATACTCGGACGAGCAGTACTTC. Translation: CASSLGFRRYSDEQYF.

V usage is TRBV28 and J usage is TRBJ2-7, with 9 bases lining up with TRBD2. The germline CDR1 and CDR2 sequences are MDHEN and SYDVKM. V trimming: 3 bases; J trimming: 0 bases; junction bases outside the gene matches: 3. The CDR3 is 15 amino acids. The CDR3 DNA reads TGTGCCAGCAGTTTTCTAGCGGGAATCTCCTACGAGCAGTACTTC. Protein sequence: CASSFLAGISYEQYF.

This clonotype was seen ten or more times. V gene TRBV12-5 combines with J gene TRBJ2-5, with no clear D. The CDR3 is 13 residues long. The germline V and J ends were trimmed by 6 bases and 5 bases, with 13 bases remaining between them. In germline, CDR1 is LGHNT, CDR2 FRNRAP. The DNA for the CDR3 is TGTGCTAGTGGCTTTCGATTGGAGGAGACCCAGTACTTC. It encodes CASGFRLEETQYF.

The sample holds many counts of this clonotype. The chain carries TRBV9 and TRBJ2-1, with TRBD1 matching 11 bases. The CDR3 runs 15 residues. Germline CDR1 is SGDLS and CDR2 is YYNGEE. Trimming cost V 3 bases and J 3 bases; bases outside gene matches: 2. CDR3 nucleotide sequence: TGTGCCAGCAGCGAGGGGACAGGGGGCTACAATGAGCAGTTCTTC. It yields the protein CASSEGTGGYNEQFF.

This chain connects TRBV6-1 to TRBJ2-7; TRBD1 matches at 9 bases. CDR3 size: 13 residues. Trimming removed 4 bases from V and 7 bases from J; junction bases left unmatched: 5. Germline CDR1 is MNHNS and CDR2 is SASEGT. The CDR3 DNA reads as TGTGCCAGCAGTGGACGGGACAGGGATGAGCAGTACTTC. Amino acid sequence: CASSGRDRDEQYF.

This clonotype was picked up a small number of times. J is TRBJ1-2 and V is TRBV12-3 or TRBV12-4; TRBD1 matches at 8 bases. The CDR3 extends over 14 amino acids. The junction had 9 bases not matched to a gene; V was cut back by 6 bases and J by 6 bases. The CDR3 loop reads CASRQPGQEHGYTF. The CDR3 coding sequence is TGTGCCAGCAGACAACCGGGACAGGAACATGGCTACACCTTC.